This TCR beta chain is from a study of T cell repertoires in cytomegalovirus infection. As for the study in general: Shared public TCR beta signatures pointed to both CMV infection and a matching HLA type.

This clonotype was picked up a small number of times. TCRdb passed the reads through MiXCR, listing each CDR3 protein once. The sample shows approximately 750,000 distinct CDR3 sequences, 35% of them seen only once. Germline V gives CDR1 SGHVS, CDR2 FNYEAQ. Germline trimming cut 5 bases from V and 15 bases from J; bases unmatched to any gene: 13. The CDR3 loop spans 14 amino acids. The clonotype comes from a human donor in good health (CMV status not recorded). Some clones in this sample may be carry-over from other donors' samples. This chain uses TRBV7-6 with TRBJ2-1; 10 nucleotides match TRBD2. The sequenced sample was PBMCs. The CDR3 sequence: CASSLFSSGRIPFF. Written as DNA, the CDR3 is TGTGCCAGCAGCCTTTTTTCTAGCGGGAGAATCCCGTTCTTC.